This entry describes one T cell receptor (beta chain). TCRdb processed the RT-PCR reads anew with MiXCR; each CDR3 protein has one entry. The sample shows approximately 720,000 distinct CDR3 sequences, approximately 15% of them seen only once. V shed 3 bases and J shed 7 bases, with 18 bases lying between them. Germline V gives CDR1 KGHDR, CDR2 SFDVKD. This CDR3 is built from 16 residues. Input material: memory CD4+ T cells from blood. This receptor was identified in a female donor in good health, serving as a healthy control. This sequence joins TRBV24-1 and TRBJ2-1, with a weak D call TRBD2 (6 bases). The CDR3: CATSDSWTTIRNEQFF. CDR3 nucleotides: TGTGCCACCAGTGATAGCTGGACTACCATAAGGAATGAGCAGTTCTTC.